Here is one TCR beta chain with its context. Its target is not known. The data derive from a study of monozygotic twins with inflammatory bowel disease. Germline values: CDR1 MNHNS, CDR2 SASEGT. CDR3 length: 15 residues. Study findings and constraints: Compared with healthy twins, IBD patients shared fewer clonotypes with others, especially with disease activity.

TCRdb re-called the 5' RACE reads and catalogs CDR3 proteins one per entry, DNA excluded. The sample table includes about 160,000 distinct CDR3 sequences. The sequencing input was blood. This clonotype was sampled from a human donor with ulcerative colitis or Crohn's disease, or a healthy co-twin of an affected twin (not recorded which). The chain links TRBV6-1 to TRBJ1-4. The CDR3 is CASRLAGAANEKLFF.